This T cell receptor beta chain was recovered during a study of CD8 T cells in ankylosing spondylitis. This clonotype was picked up many times. Antigen unknown. It was by quantitative 5'-RACE with molecular barcodes that TCR beta libraries were made. MiXCR, run by TCRdb on the 5' RACE reads, gives a single entry per CDR3 protein. The table lists 650,000 to 800,000 distinct CDR3 sequences, 15% to 20% of them singletons, with 15% to 20% in the top ten. General study points: What seemed typical of ankylosing spondylitis blood was a TCR beta motif built from roughly 8 highly homologous variants.

Trimming removed 6 bases from V and 1 base from J, with 6 bases in between. Per the germline V gene, CDR1 is SNHLY and CDR2 is FYNNEI. The CDR3 runs to 12 residues. Sequenced sample: blood, either unsorted or a sorted T cell fraction (not recorded which). This chain uses TRBV2 with TRBJ1-1, with D hard to call. The clonotype comes from a male donor with ankylosing spondylitis. CDR3 nucleotides: TGTGCCAGCAGCCGACAGAACACTGAAGCTTTCTTT. Encoded protein: CASSRQNTEAFF. Looking up the rest from reference TRBV2 and TRBJ1-1 gives the full variable domain: EPEVTQTPSHQVTQMGQEVILRCVPISNHLYFYWYRQILGQKVEFLVSFYNNEISEKSEIFDDQFSVERPDGSNFTLKIRSTKLEDSAMYFCASSRQNTEAFFGQGTRLTVV.